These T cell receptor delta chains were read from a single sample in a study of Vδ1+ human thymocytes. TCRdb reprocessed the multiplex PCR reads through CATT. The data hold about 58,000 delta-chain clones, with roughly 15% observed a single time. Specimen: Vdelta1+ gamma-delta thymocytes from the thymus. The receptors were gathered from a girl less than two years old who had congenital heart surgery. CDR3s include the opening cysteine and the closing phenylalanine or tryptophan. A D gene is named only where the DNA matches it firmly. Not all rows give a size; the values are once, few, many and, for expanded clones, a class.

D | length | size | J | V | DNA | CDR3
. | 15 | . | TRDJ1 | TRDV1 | TGTGCTCTTGGGGACCGGCCTTCCCTCACCGATAAACTCATCTTT | CALGDRPSLTDKLIF
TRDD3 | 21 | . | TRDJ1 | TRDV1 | TGTGCCCTTGGGAAACGAACCCTACAGAGGGATACGCGGGGTTACACCGATAAACTCATCTTT | CALGKRTLQRDTRGYTDKLIF
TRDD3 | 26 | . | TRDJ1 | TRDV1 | TGTGCTCTTGGGGTTCCGACCGGCCTTCCCAACTGGGTCTCCGTACTGGGGGAACCGTACACCGATAAACTCATCTTT | CALGVPTGLPNWVSVLGEPYTDKLIF
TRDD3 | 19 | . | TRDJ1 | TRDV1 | TGTGCTCTTGGGGAAGAGGCGAGTACTGGGGGACTTTACACCGATAAACTCATCTTT | CALGEEASTGGLYTDKLIF
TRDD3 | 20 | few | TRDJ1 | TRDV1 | TGTGCTCTTGGGGAACTCGGAGAATTGTCTCTGGGGGAACCGTGGGATAAACTCATCTTT | CALGELGELSLGEPWDKLIF
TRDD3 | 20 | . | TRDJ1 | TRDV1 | TGTGCTCTTGGGGCGAAGGGGGCTTGCGTAGTGGGGGAGGACACCGATAAACTCATCTTT | CALGAKGACVVGEDTDKLIF
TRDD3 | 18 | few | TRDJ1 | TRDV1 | TGTGCTCTTGGAGATTCTGGGGGATACGCCTACTACACCGATAAACTCATCTTT | CALGDSGGYAYYTDKLIF
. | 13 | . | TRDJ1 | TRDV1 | TGTGCTCTTGGCGGGATGGGGCCACGGAAACTCATCTTT | CALGGMGPRKLIF
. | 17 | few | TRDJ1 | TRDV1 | TGTGCTCTTGGGGAACGCTCCCTCTTCCCGTACACCGATAAACTCATCTTT | CALGERSLFPYTDKLIF
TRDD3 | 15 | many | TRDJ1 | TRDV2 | TGTGCCTGTGACAACTGGGGGGAGTACACCGATAAACTCATCTTT | CACDNWGEYTDKLIF
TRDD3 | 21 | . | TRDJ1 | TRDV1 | TGTGCTCTTGGGCGCCAGTCTTCTCCAACTTACTGGGGGATATCCACCGATAAACTCATCTTT | CALGRQSSPTYWGISTDKLIF
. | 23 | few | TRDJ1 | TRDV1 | TGTGCTCTTGGGGAACTACCTGAAGCCGGCTCGGTGGGGTTAAACCCTACAGACGATAAACTCATCTTT | CALGELPEAGSVGLNPTDDKLIF
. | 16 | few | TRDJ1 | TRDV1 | TGTGCTCTTGGGGAACTACGATCCTCGTACACCGATAAACTCATCTTT | CALGELRSSYTDKLIF
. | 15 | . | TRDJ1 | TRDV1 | TGTGCTCTTGGGGAACAAAGAAACAACACCGATAAACTCATCTTT | CALGEQRNNTDKLIF
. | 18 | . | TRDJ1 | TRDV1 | TGTGCTCTTGGGGAGGCCTACGGATTCTATCCCGGGACCGATAAACTCATCTTC | CALGEAYGFYPGTDKLIF
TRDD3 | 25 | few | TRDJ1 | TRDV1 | TGTGCTCTTGGGGAACTAGTGGGGTCGCCTTCTTTTACTGGGGGATACTCCGCGGACACCGATAAACTCATCTTT | CALGELVGSPSFTGGYSADTDKLIF
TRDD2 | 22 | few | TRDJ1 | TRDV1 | TGTGCTCTTGGGGAACCCCGCCTTCCTACTCGTACTGGGGCTTGGTACACCGATAAACTCATCTTT | CALGEPRLPTRTGAWYTDKLIF
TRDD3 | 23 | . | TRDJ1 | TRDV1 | TGTGCTCTTGGGGAACTAACATCCTACAAAGACTGGGGGAGCCTTTTGGGAACCGATAAACTCATCTTT | CALGELTSYKDWGSLLGTDKLIF
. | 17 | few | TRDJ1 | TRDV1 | TGTGCTCTTGGGAACAGCCGTGGGATGCGCGCCACCGATAAACTCATCTTT | CALGNSRGMRATDKLIF
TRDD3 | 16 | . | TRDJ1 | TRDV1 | TGTGCTCTTGGGGAACTATTCCCTACTGGGGGAAATAAACTCATCTTT | CALGELFPTGGNKLIF
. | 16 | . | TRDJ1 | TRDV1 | TGTGCTCTTGGGAAGGGGGGTCTGCGGGGATCTGTGAAACTCATCTTT | CALGKGGLRGSVKLIF
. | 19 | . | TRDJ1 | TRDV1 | TGTGCTCTTGGGGAACAAGGGAGGCTGGGACGGCCTGGCACCGATAAACTCATCTTT | CALGEQGRLGRPGTDKLIF
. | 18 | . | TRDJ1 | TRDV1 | TGTGCTCTTGGGGTCTCTCTACTGTCTGGTCCTTCGCCGGATAAACTCATCTTT | CALGVSLLSGPSPDKLIF
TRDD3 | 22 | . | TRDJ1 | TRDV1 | TGTGCTCTTGGGGAACCACCGGACTACTTTAACATTGGGGGATATGGGGTCGATAAACTCATCTTT | CALGEPPDYFNIGGYGVDKLIF
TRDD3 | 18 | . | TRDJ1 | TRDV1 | TGTGCTCTTGGGGAACTAAGGGCGGCTGGGGGATTTTTCGGCAAACTCATCTTT | CALGELRAAGGFFGKLIF
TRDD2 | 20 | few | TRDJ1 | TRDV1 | TGTGCTCTTGGGCCTTCCTACGAATACTGGGGAGCAGTGTACACCGATAAACTCATCTTT | CALGPSYEYWGAVYTDKLIF
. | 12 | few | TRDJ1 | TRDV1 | TGTGCTCTCTTTACGCACACCGATAAACTCATCTTT | CALFTHTDKLIF
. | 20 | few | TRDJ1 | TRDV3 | TGTGCTCCCCCTCGGTGCCCAGCGAATGTCTATCCGATGTACACCGATAAACTCATCTTT | CAPPRCPANVYPMYTDKLIF
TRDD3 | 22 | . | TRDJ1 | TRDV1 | TGTGCTCTTGGGGAATCTCCTACGGGTGGGGGATTTCCCTCTCCATACACCGATAAACTCATCTTT | CALGESPTGGGFPSPYTDKLIF
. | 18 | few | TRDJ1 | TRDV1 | TGTGCTCTTGGGGACCACATCGGGGGTAGGGGGTACACCGATAAACTCATCTTT | CALGDHIGGRGYTDKLIF
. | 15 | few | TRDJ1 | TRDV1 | TGTGCTCTTGGGGAACTAGATAGTCCGACCGATAAACTCATCTTT | CALGELDSPTDKLIF
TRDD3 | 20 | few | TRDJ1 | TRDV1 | TGTGCTCTTGGGGAACCTTCCCCAGTACTGGGGGATACGCAGGCCGATAAACTCATCTTT | CALGEPSPVLGDTQADKLIF
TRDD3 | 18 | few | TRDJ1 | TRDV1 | TGTGCTCTTGGGGAACCTCCTTTTTGGGGGATACACACCGATAAACTCATCTTT | CALGEPPFWGIHTDKLIF
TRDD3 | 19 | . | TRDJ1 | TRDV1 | TGTGCTCTTGGGGAACCCAGTTCCGTACTGGGGGATACTACCGATAAACTCATCTTT | CALGEPSSVLGDTTDKLIF
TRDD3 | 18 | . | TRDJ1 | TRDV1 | TGTGCTCTTGGGGATTTCTGGGGGATATCCTCTTTCCCCGATAAACTCATCTTT | CALGDFWGISSFPDKLIF
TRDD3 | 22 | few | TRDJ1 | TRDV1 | TGTGCTCTTGGGGAACTCATCCTGCTAACCTCTGGGGGATACGCTTGCACCGATAAACTCATCTTT | CALGELILLTSGGYACTDKLIF
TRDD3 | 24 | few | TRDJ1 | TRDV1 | TGTGCTCTTGGGGAACCTCCCCCCGGGCCCTACGGGGGCTGGGGGATCTGGTACACCGATAAACTCATCTTT | CALGEPPPGPYGGWGIWYTDKLIF
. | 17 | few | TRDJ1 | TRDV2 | TGTGCCTGTGACACGGGAGGGAACCAGAACGACACCGATGAACTCATCTTT | CACDTGGNQNDTDELIF
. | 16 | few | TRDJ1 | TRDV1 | TGTGCTCTTGGATTCGTGCGGGGGAGGTACACCGATAAACTCATCTTT | CALGFVRGRYTDKLIF
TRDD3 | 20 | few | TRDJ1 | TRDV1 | TGTGCTCTTGGGGAATCAGGTAGGCTACTGGGGGATCGGTACACCGATAAACTCATCTTT | CALGESGRLLGDRYTDKLIF
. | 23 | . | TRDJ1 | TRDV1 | TGTGCTCTTTCCCCCCCTTCCTACTACTACTCTGGGGGATATATTGGGTACACCGATAAACTCATCTTT | CALSPPSYYYSGGYIGYTDKLIF
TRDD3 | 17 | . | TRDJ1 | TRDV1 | TGTGCTCTTGGGGAACGGAGCTGGGGGAGGTACACCGATAAACTCATCTTT | CALGERSWGRYTDKLIF
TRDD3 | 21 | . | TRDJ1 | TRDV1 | TGTGCTCTTGGGGAACTTCCTAAAGAGAATGGGGGACCCAGGGCCACCGATAAACTCATCTTT | CALGELPKENGGPRATDKLIF
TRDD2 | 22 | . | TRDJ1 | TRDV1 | TGTGCTCTTGGGGAACCTAAGGCCTTCCTACGTAATGGGGGAGCTTACACCGATAAACTCATCTTT | CALGEPKAFLRNGGAYTDKLIF
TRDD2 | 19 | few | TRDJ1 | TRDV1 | TGTGCTCTTGGGGCCTTCCTACTGGTTGGGCGTCGTAACACCGATAAACTCATCTTT | CALGAFLLVGRRNTDKLIF
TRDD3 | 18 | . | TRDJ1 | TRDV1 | TGTGCTCTTGGGGCCGGACCCTACTGGGGGCCCTACACCGATAAACTCATCTTT | CALGAGPYWGPYTDKLIF
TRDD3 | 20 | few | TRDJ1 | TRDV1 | TGTGCTCTTGGGGAAAGACATGGCTACGCGGGGATACGAGACACCGATAAACTCATCTTT | CALGERHGYAGIRDTDKLIF
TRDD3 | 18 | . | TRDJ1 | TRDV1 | TGTGCTCTTGGTGGAATACTGGGGGATCCCGCCTGCCTCGATAAACTCATCTTT | CALGGILGDPACLDKLIF
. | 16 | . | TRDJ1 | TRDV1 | TGTGCTCAGGGCCGGTGGCCGTTAAAGTACACCGATAAACTCATCTTT | CAQGRWPLKYTDKLIF
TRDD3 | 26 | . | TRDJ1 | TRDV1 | TGTGCTCTTGGGGAATGGCCCTCCTCCAAACTGGGGGACACGGCCCATTTTCTACTGTACACCGATAAACTCATCTTT | CALGEWPSSKLGDTAHFLLYTDKLIF
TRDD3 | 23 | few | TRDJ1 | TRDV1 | TGTGCTCTTGGGGAATTTTTTCCACCCCGCCCATTGGGGGGATACGGTAACGCCGATAAACTCATCTTT | CALGEFFPPRPLGGYGNADKLIF
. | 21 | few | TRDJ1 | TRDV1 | TGTGCTCTTGGGGAACCGCACCCCTTTCCTATCCAAGATATGAGGTCCGATAAACTCATCTTT | CALGEPHPFPIQDMRSDKLIF
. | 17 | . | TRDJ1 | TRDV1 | TGTGCTCTTGGAGAGCCTTCCTACGGGGATACGTCCGATAAACTCATCTTT | CALGEPSYGDTSDKLIF
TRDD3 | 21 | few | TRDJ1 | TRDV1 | TGTGCTCTTGGGGAAGGTAAACCTACTTTCCCTACTGGGGGATACGCCGATAAACTCATCTTT | CALGEGKPTFPTGGYADKLIF
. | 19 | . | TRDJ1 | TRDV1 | TGTGCTCTTGGGCCTCCGGTCGGGGAGGGCGTGGGGTACACCGATAAACTCATCTTT | CALGPPVGEGVGYTDKLIF